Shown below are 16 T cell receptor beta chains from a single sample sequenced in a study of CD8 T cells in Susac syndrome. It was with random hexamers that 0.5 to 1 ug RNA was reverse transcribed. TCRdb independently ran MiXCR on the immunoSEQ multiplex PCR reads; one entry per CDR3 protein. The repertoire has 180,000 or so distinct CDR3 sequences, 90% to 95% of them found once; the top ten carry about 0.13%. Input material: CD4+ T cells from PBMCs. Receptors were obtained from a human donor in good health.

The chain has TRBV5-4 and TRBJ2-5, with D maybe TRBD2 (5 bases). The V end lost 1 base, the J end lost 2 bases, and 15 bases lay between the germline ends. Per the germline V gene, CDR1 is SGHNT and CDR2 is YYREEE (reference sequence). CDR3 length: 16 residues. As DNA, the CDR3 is TGTGCCAGCAGCTTGAATTCTATTAGCGCACAAGAGACCCAGTACTTC. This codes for CASSLNSISAQETQYF.

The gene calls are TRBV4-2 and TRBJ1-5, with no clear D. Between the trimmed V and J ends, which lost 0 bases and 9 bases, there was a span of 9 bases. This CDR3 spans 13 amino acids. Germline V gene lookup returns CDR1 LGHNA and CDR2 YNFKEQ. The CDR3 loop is CASSQDPGRPQHF. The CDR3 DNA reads TGTGCCAGCAGCCAAGATCCGGGTAGGCCCCAGCATTTT.

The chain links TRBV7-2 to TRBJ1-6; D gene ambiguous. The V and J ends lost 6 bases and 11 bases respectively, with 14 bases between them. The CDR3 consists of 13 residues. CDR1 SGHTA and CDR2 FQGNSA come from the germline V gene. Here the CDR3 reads CASSSDGPAPLHF. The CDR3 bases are TGTGCCAGCAGTTCGGACGGACCCGCACCCCTCCACTTT.

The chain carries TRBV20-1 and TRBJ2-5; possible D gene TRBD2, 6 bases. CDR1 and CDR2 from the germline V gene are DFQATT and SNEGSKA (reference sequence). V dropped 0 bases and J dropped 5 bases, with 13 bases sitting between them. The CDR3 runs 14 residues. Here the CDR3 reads CSARDRRGKETQYF. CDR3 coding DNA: TGCAGTGCTAGAGACCGTCGGGGGAAGGAGACCCAGTACTTC.

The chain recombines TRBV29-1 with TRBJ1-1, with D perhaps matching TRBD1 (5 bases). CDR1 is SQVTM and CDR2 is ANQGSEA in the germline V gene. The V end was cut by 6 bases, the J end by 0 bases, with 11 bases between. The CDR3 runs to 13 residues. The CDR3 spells CSVQGRMNTEAFF. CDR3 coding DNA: TGCAGCGTCCAGGGTAGAATGAACACTGAAGCTTTCTTT.

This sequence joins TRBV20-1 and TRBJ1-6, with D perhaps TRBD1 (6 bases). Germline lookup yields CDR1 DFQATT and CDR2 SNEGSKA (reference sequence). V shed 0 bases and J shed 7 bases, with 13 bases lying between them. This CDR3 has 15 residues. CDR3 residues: CSARDVQGLNSPLHF. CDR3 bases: TGCAGTGCTAGAGATGTGCAGGGGCTGAATTCACCCCTCCACTTT.

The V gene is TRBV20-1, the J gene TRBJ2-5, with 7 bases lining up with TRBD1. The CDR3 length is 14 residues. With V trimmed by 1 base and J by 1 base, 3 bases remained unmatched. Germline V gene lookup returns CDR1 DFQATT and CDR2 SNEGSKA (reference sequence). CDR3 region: CSARVSGGQETQYF. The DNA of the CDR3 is TGCAGTGCTAGAGTGTCAGGGGGCCAAGAGACCCAGTACTTC.

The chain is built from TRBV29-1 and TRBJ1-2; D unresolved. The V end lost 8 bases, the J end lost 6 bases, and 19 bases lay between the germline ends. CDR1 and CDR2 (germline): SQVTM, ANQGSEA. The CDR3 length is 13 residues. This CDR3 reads CSIGEGSGDGYTF. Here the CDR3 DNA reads TGCAGCATCGGGGAAGGGTCCGGAGATGGCTACACCTTC. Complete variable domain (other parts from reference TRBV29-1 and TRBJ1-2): SAVISQKPSRDICQRGTSLTIQCQVDSQVTMMFWYRQQPGQSLTLIATANQGSEATYESGFVIDKFPISRPNLTFSTLTVSNMSPEDSSIYLCSIGEGSGDGYTFGSGTRLTVV.

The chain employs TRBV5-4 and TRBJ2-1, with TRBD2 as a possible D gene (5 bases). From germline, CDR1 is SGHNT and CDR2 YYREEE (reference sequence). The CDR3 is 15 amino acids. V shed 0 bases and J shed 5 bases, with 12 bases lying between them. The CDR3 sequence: CASSLDPGYHNEQFF. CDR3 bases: TGTGCCAGCAGCTTGGACCCGGGGTACCACAATGAGCAGTTCTTC. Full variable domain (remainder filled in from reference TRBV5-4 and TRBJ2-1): ETGVTQSPTHLIKTRGQQVTLRCSSQSGHNTVSWYQQALGQGPQFIFQYYREEENGRGNFPPRFSGLQFPNYSSELNVNALELDDSALYLCASSLDPGYHNEQFFGPGTRLTVL.

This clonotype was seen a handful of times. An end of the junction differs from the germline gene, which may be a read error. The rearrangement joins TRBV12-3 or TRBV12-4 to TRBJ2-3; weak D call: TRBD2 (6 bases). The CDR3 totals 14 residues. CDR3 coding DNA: TGTGCCAGCAGTTCCTCTAGCGCGGCAGATACTCAGTATTTT. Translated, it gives CASSSSSAADTQYF.

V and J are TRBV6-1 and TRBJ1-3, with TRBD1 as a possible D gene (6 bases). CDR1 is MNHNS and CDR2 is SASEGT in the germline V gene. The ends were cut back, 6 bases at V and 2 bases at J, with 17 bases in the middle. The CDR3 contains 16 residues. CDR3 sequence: CASSLTREGAGNTIYF. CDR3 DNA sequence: TGTGCCAGCAGCCTTACCCGCGAGGGGGCTGGAAACACCATATATTTT.

Here the CDR3 reads CSVQGLAGAPLGGELFF. For the CDR3, the DNA is TGCAGCGTTCAAGGACTAGCGGGGGCCCCCTTGGGAGGGGAGCTGTTTTTT. J is TRBJ2-2 and V is TRBV29-1, with 13 bases fitting TRBD2. The germline CDR1 and CDR2 sequences are SQVTM and ANQGSEA. CDR3 length: 17 residues. Trimming cost V 5 bases and J 8 bases; bases outside gene matches: 14.

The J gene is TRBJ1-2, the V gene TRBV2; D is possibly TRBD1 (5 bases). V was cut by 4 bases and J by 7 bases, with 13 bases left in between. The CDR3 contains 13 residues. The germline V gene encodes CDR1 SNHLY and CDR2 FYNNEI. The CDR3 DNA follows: TGTGCCAGCAGTGTGGGGCCTCCCGGTGGCTACACCTTC. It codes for CASSVGPPGGYTF.

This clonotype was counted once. The CDR3 nucleotides read TGTGCCAGCAGTGGAGCGGGGGTCTCCTACAATGAGCAGTTCTTC. Amino acid sequence: CASSGAGVSYNEQFF. This chain uses TRBV28 with TRBJ2-1; 8 bases align to TRBD2. This CDR3 has 15 residues. CDR1 and CDR2 from the germline V gene are MDHEN and SYDVKM. V dropped 5 bases and J dropped 0; count of bases not matched to a gene: 3.

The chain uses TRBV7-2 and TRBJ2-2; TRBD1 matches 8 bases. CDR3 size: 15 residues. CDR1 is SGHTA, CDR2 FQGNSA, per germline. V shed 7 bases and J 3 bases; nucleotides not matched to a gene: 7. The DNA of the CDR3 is TGTGCCAGCATGCGGGCACAGGGGGACACCGGGGAGCTGTTTTTT. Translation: CASMRAQGDTGELFF.

In nucleotides, the CDR3 is TGTGCCAGCACCCTGGAAGGTGGTAGCGGGGTCGGGGAGCAGTACTTC. It specifies CASTLEGGSGVGEQYF. The chain combines TRBV2 with TRBJ2-7, with TRBD2 matching over 8 bases. CDR3 length: 16 amino acids. V shed 7 bases and J 7 bases; nucleotides not matched to a gene: 18. CDR1 is SNHLY and CDR2 is FYNNEI in the germline V gene.